This T cell receptor beta chain comes out of a study of blood T cells in healthy people across ages. Together with a sample-barcoded 5' primer, a J-beta primer mix was included in a second PCR lasting about 7 to 11 cycles. Each CDR3 protein gets one entry after TCRdb re-called the 5' RACE reads with MiXCR. The sample records hundreds of thousands of distinct CDR3 sequences, around 28% being singletons. CDR3 length: 14 amino acids. CDR1 and CDR2 (germline): SNHLY, FYNNEI. V lost 7 bases to trimming and J lost 4 bases, with 16 bases between them. The sequence derives from an elderly woman in good health. Material: blood. The V and J genes are TRBV2 and TRBJ1-2; D is unclear. CDR3 protein: CASTRQAGGYGYTF. The CDR3 coding sequence is TGTGCCAGCACCCGACAAGCGGGCGGCTATGGCTACACCTTC.